The present T cell receptor beta chain was sequenced within a study of PD-1 blockade in classical Hodgkin lymphoma. Per germline, CDR1 SGHNT and CDR2 YYREEE (reference sequence). Losses at the gene ends were 3 bases for V and 9 bases for J; bases not matched to a gene: 8. CDR3 size: 13 residues. Each patient's relapse followed autologous stem cell transplantation, and brentuximab vedotin exposure varied. The study recorded best responses of complete response, partial response or progressive disease. The table came from immunoSEQ multiplex PCR; TCRdb's copy has only in-frame clones and leaves some out. The table lists tens of thousands of clones, under 90% of them singletons, with about 20% in the top ten.

This receptor was taken from a human donor with classical Hodgkin lymphoma. The source material was peripheral blood mononuclear cells (PBMCs), sampled at baseline. The J gene is TRBJ2-7, the V gene TRBV5-4, with 8 bases that match TRBD1. Here the CDR3 reads CASSSGQALGQYF. In DNA, the CDR3 is TGTGCCAGCAGCTCGGGACAGGCGCTGGGGCAGTACTTC.